A selection of T cell receptor beta chains follows, all from one sample in a study of breast tumors, draining lymph nodes, adjacent tissues. TCRdb ran MiXCR on the multiplex PCR reads and lists one entry per CDR3 protein. The top ten hold approximately 1% of the sample, which has around 290,000 distinct CDR3 sequences, 30% seen once. The sequenced material came from axillary lymph node tissue. These receptors originate from a female donor with breast cancer. Some clones in this sample may be carry-over from other donors' samples. Both conserved end residues are part of each CDR3. The D gene is left open where the match is weak. Expanded clones get a size class; other rows say once, few or many, or leave the size out.

v_gene: TRBV19
j_gene: TRBJ1-3
abundance: many
d_gene: -
len: 13
CDR3nt: TGTGCCAGTAGCCCGGGACACGGAAACACCATATATTTT
CDR3aa: CASSPGHGNTIYF

v_gene: TRBV7-9
j_gene: TRBJ1-6
abundance: many
d_gene: TRBD1
len: 13
CDR3nt: TGTGCCAGCAGCCCAGGGGGTAATTCACCCCTCCACTTT
CDR3aa: CASSPGGNSPLHF

v_gene: TRBV11-3
j_gene: TRBJ2-3
abundance: many
d_gene: -
len: 14
CDR3nt: TGTGCCAGCAGACGGTCCTACGGCACAGATACGCAGTATTTT
CDR3aa: CASRRSYGTDTQYF

v_gene: TRBV7-7
j_gene: TRBJ2-3
abundance: many
d_gene: -
len: 15
CDR3nt: TGTGCTAGCAGCTTAGTCGTTCGGCGCTTCTATACGCAGTATTTT
CDR3aa: CASSLVVRRFYTQYF

v_gene: TRBV12-3/TRBV12-4
j_gene: TRBJ1-1
abundance: once
d_gene: -
len: 12
CDR3nt: TGTGCCAGCAGTCAGACGGACACTGAAGCTTTCTTT
CDR3aa: CASSQTDTEAFF

v_gene: TRBV6-1
j_gene: TRBJ2-7
abundance: many
d_gene: -
len: 15
CDR3nt: TGTGCCAGCAGTTATGGTACAGGTCCTTCCTACGAGCAGTACTTC
CDR3aa: CASSYGTGPSYEQYF

v_gene: TRBV29-1
j_gene: TRBJ1-4
abundance: many
d_gene: -
len: 13
CDR3nt: TGCAGCGTTGAGCCGGGAAGTGGGGGAAAACTGTTTTTT
CDR3aa: CSVEPGSGGKLFF

v_gene: TRBV6-1
j_gene: TRBJ1-4
abundance: many
d_gene: -
len: 14
CDR3nt: TGTGCCAGCAGTGAAGGACGGTTTCGTGAAAAACTGTTTTTT
CDR3aa: CASSEGRFREKLFF

v_gene: TRBV20-1
j_gene: TRBJ2-5
abundance: many
d_gene: TRBD2
len: 15
CDR3nt: TGCAGTGCTAGGATCGTAGCGGGATGGGGACGGACCCAGTACTTC
CDR3aa: CSARIVAGWGRTQYF

v_gene: TRBV4-1
j_gene: TRBJ1-6
abundance: many
d_gene: TRBD1
len: 14
CDR3nt: TGCGCCAGCAGCCAAGAAAGGGACAGGGCGCCCCTCCACTTT
CDR3aa: CASSQERDRAPLHF

v_gene: TRBV20-1
j_gene: TRBJ2-3
abundance: many
d_gene: -
len: 15
CDR3nt: TGCAGTGCTAGAGATTATCACAGTCCCACAGATACGCAGTATTTT
CDR3aa: CSARDYHSPTDTQYF

v_gene: TRBV20-1
j_gene: TRBJ2-1
abundance: many
d_gene: TRBD2
len: 16
CDR3nt: TGCAGTGCCACTGGCGTCCTAGCGGGAGGTCCCAATGAGCAGTTCTTC
CDR3aa: CSATGVLAGGPNEQFF

v_gene: TRBV18
j_gene: TRBJ1-1
abundance: -
d_gene: TRBD1
len: 15
CDR3nt: TGTGCCAGCTCAGGACAGGGGGCTTTGGGCACTGAAGCTTTCTTT
CDR3aa: CASSGQGALGTEAFF

v_gene: TRBV7-6
j_gene: TRBJ2-6
abundance: many
d_gene: -
len: 16
CDR3nt: TGTGCCAGCAGCCCTTGGTATGCCTCTGGGGCCAACGTCCTGACTTTC
CDR3aa: CASSPWYASGANVLTF

v_gene: TRBV20-1
j_gene: TRBJ2-7
abundance: -
d_gene: -
len: 14
CDR3nt: TGCAGTGCTAGAGGCCCGACTAGTACCTCCGGGCAGTACTTC
CDR3aa: CSARGPTSTSGQYF

v_gene: TRBV25-1
j_gene: TRBJ2-3
abundance: -
d_gene: -
len: 11
CDR3nt: TGTGCCAGCGGGGGGATAGATACGCAGTATTTT
CDR3aa: CASGGIDTQYF